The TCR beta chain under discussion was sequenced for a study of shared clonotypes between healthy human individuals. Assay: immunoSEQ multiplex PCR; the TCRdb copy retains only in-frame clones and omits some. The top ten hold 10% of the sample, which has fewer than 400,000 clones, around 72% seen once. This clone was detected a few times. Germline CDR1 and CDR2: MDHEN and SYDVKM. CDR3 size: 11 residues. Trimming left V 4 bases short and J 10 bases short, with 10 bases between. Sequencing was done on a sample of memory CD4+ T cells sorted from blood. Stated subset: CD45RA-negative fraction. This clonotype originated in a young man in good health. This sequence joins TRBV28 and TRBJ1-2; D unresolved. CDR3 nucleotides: TGTGCCAGCAGTTCGACAATCTACTACACCTTC. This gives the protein CASSSTIYYTF.